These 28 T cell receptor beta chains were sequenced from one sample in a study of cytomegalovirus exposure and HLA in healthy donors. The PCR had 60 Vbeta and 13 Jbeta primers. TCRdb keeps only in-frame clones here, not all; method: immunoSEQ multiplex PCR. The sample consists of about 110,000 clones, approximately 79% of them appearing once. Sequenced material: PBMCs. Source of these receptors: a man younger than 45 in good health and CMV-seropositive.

CDR3 sequence reads: CASSIPHQRGSNIQYF. The CDR3, as DNA: TGTGCCAGTAGTATACCCCATCAGCGGGGGTCAAACATTCAGTACTTC. The chain has TRBV19 and TRBJ2-4; 8 nucleotides line up with TRBD2. Germline CDR1 and CDR2: LNHDA and SQIVND (reference sequence). V lost 2 bases and J lost 6; bases outside the gene matches: 9. This CDR3 has 16 residues.

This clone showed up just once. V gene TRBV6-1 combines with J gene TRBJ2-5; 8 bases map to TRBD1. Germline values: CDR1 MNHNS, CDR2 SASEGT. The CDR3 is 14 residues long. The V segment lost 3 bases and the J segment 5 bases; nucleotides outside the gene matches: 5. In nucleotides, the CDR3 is TGTGCCAGCAGTGACGGCAGGGGGCGGGAGACCCAGTACTTC. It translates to CASSDGRGRETQYF.

DNA for the CDR3: TGCGCCAGCAGCCGCAAATTAGCGGAACAAGAGACCCAGTACTTC. It translates to CASSRKLAEQETQYF. The chain has TRBV4-1 and TRBJ2-5; perhaps TRBD2 as D (6 bases). Germline CDR1 reads MGHRA; CDR2 reads YSYEKL. The V gene lost 4 bases and the J gene lost 2 bases, with 14 bases spanning the gap. The CDR3 sequence is 15 residues long.

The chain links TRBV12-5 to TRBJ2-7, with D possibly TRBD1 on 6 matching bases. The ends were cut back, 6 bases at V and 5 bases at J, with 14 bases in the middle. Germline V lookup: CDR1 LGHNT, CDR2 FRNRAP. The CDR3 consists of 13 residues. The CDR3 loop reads CASGHRVGDEQYF. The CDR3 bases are TGTGCTAGTGGACACAGGGTTGGCGACGAGCAGTACTTC.

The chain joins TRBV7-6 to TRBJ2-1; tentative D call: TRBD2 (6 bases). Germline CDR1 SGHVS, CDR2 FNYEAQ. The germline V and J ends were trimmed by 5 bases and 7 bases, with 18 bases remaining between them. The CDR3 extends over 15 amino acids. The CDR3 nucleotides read TGTGCCAGCAGCCTTCTCCCACGTGGAGGGAATGAGCAGTTCTTC. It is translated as CASSLLPRGGNEQFF.

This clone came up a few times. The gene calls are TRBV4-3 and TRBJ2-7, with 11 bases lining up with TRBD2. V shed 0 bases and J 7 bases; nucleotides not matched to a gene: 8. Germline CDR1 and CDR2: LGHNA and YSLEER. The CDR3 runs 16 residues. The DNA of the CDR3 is TGCGCCAGCAGCCAAGATATAGCGGGGGGGCCTGGGGAGCAGTACTTC. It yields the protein CASSQDIAGGPGEQYF.

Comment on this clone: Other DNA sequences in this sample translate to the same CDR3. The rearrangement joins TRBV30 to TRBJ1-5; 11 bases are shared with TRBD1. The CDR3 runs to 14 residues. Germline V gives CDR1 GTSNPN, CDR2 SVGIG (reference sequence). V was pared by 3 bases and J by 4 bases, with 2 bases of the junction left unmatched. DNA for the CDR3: TGTGCCTGGAGCGGGACAGGGGGGAATCAGCCCCAGCATTTT. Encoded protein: CAWSGTGGNQPQHF.

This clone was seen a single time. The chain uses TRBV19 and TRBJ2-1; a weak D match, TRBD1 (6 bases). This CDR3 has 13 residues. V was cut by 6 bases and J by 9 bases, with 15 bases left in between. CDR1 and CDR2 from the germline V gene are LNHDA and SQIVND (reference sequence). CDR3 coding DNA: TGTGCCAGTAGACACCTAACGGACAGTGAGCAGTTCTTC. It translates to CASRHLTDSEQFF.

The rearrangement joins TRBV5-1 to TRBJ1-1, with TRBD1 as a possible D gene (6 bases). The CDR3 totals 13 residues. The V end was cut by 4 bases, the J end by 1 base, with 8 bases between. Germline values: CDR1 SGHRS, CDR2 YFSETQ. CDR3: CASSGGQNTEAFF. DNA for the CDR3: TGCGCCAGCAGCGGGGGACAGAACACTGAAGCTTTCTTT.

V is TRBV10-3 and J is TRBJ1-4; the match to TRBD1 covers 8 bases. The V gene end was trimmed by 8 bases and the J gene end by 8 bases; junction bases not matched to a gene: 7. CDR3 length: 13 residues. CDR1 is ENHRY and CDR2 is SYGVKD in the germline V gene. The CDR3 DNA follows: TGTGCCATCGCAAACTGGACAGGGGAAAAACTGTTTTTT. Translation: CAIANWTGEKLFF.

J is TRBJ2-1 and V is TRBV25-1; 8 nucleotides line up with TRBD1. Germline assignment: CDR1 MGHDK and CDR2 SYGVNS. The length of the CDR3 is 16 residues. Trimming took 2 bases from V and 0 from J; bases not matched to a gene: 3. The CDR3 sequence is CASSENGQGSYNEQFF. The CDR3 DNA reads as TGTGCCAGCAGTGAAAATGGACAGGGCTCCTACAATGAGCAGTTCTTC.

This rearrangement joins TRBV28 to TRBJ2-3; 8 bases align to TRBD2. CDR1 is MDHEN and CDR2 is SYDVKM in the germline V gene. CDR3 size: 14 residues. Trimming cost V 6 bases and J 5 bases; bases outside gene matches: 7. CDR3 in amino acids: CASRRTSYIDTQYF. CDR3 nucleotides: TGTGCCAGCAGACGGACTAGCTATATAGATACGCAGTATTTT.

The chain's CDR3 is CASSPGTRGEQYF. CDR3 DNA sequence: TGTGCCAGCAGCCCCGGGACTAGGGGCGAGCAGTACTTC. The rearrangement links TRBV11-3 to TRBJ2-7, with 8 bases matching TRBD2. Germline V lookup: CDR1 SGHNT, CDR2 YENEEA. Losses at the gene ends were 5 bases for V and 6 bases for J; bases not matched to a gene: 6. The CDR3 spans 13 residues.

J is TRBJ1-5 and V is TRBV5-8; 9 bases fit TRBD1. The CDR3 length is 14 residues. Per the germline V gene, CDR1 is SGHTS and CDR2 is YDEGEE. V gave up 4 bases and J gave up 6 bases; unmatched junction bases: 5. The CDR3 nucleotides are TGTGCCAGCAGCCCCGACAGGGGGGCTCAGCCCCAGCATTTT. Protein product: CASSPDRGAQPQHF.

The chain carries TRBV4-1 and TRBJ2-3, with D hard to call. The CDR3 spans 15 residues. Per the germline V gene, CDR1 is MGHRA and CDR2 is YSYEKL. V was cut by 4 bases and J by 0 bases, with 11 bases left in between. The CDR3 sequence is CASSLDSASTDTQYF. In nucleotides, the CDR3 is TGCGCCAGCAGCCTCGACTCGGCTAGCACAGATACGCAGTATTTT.

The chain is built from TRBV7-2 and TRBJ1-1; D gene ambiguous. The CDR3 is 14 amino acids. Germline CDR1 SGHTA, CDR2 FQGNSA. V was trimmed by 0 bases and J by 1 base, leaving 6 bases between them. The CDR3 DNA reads TGTGCCAGCAGCTTAGCGGCGGGGAACACTGAAGCTTTCTTT. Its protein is CASSLAAGNTEAFF.

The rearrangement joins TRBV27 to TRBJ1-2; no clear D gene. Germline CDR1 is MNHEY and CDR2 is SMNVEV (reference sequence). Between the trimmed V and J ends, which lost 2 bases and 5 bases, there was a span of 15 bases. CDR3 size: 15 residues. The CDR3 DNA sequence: TGTGCCAGCAGTTTAGAGGGTTCCGGAGGGTATGGCTACACCTTC. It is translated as CASSLEGSGGYGYTF.

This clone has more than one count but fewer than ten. Written as DNA, the CDR3 is TGTGCCAGCAGTGAAGAGTCCACCGGGGAGCTGTTTTTT. It yields the protein CASSEESTGELFF. V and J are TRBV6-5 and TRBJ2-2; D is uncertain. V was trimmed by 5 bases and J by 4 bases, leaving 8 bases between them. Germline CDR1 MNHEY, CDR2 SVGAGI. The CDR3 spans 13 residues.

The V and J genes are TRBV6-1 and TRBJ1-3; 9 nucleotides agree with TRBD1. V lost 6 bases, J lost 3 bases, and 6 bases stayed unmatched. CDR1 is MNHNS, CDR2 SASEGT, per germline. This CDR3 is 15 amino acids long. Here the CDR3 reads CASSANRGLGNTIYF. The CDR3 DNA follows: TGTGCCAGCAGCGCAAACAGGGGGCTTGGAAACACCATATATTTT.

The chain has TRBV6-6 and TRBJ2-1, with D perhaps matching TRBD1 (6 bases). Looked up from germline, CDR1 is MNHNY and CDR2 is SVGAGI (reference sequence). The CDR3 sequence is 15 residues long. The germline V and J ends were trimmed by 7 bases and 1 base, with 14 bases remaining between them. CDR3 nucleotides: TGTGCCAGCACCCTGGGGGCTCCTTCCTACAATGAGCAGTTCTTC. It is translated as CASTLGAPSYNEQFF.

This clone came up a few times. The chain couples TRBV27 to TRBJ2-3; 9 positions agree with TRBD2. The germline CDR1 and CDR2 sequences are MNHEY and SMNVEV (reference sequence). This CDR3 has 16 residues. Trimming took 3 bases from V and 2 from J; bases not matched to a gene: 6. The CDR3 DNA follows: TGTGCCAGCAGTTTCCAAGCGGGGGGTATCACAGATACGCAGTATTTT. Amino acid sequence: CASSFQAGGITDTQYF.

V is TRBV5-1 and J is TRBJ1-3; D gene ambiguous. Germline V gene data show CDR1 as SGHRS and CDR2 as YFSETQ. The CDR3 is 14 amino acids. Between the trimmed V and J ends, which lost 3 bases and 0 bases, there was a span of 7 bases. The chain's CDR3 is CASSSRYSGNTIYF. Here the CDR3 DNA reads TGCGCCAGCAGCTCGCGTTACTCTGGAAACACCATATATTTT.

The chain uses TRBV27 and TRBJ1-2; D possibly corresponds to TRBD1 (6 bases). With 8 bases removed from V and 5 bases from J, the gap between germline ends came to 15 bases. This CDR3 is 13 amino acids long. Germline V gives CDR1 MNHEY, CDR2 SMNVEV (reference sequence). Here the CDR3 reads CASGRGPAYGYTF. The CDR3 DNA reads TGTGCCAGCGGCAGGGGCCCGGCATATGGCTACACCTTC.

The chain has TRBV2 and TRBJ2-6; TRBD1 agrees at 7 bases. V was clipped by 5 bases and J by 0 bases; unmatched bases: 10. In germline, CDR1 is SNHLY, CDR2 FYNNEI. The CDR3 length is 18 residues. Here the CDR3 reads CASSRGRGSSSGANVLTF. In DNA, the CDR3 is TGTGCCAGCAGTCGGGGCAGGGGGTCCAGCTCTGGGGCCAACGTCCTGACTTTC.

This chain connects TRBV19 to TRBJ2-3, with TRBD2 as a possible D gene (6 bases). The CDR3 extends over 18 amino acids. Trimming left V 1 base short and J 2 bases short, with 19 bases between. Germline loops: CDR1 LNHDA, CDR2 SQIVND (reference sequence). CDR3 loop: CASSIVTLAPRDTDTQYF. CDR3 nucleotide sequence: TGTGCCAGTAGTATAGTCACCCTAGCGCCGCGAGACACAGATACGCAGTATTTT.

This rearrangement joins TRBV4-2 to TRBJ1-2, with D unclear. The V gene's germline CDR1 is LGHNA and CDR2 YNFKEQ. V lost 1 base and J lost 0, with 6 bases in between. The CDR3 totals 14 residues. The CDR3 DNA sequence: TGTGCCAGCAGCCAAGCCGTCGCTAACTATGGCTACACCTTC. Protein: CASSQAVANYGYTF.

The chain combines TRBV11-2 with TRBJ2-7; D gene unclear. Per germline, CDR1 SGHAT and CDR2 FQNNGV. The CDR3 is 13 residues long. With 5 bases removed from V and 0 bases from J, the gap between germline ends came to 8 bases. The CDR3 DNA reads TGTGCCAGCAGCCTCCCGAGCTCCTACGAGCAGTACTTC. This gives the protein CASSLPSSYEQYF.

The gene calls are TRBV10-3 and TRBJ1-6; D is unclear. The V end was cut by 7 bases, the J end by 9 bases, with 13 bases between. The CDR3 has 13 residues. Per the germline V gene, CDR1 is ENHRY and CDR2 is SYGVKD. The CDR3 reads CAITRSEGSPLHF. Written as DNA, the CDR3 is TGTGCCATCACCCGATCGGAGGGTTCACCCCTCCACTTT.